Shown below are 10 T cell receptor beta chains from a single sample sequenced in a study of T cell responses to AZD1222 COVID-19 vaccine. Profiled with immunoSEQ multiplex PCR; TCRdb holds only in-frame clones, not every one. This sample has 150,000 to 200,000 clones, with 88% found just once. Material: peripheral blood, obtained on day 0 of AZD1222 vaccination. These receptors all come from an adult in good health.

The chain combines TRBV6-1 with TRBJ2-7; D unclear. V was pared by 2 bases and J by 4 bases, with 12 bases between. The CDR3 extends over 14 amino acids. Germline CDR1 reads MNHNS; CDR2 reads SASEGT. The DNA of the CDR3 is TGTGCCAGCAGTGAAAGGTCGAGGAGATACGAGCAGTACTTC. Translation: CASSERSRRYEQYF.

J is TRBJ2-1 and V is TRBV7-9; 9 nucleotides match TRBD2. This CDR3 has 17 residues. CDR1 is SEHNR and CDR2 is FQNEAQ in the germline V gene (reference sequence). Trimming took 1 base from V and 0 from J; bases not matched to a gene: 4. This CDR3 is CASSLGVSGSSYNEQFF. The CDR3 DNA reads as TGTGCCAGCAGCTTAGGGGTTAGCGGGAGCTCCTACAATGAGCAGTTCTTC.

The gene calls are TRBV7-9 and TRBJ1-1; D remains unclear. The germline V and J ends were trimmed by 2 bases and 2 bases, with 3 bases remaining between them. The length of the CDR3 is 12 residues. The germline CDR1 and CDR2 sequences are SEHNR and FQNEAQ (reference sequence). Here the CDR3 reads CASSLTNTEAFF. The CDR3, as DNA: TGTGCCAGCAGCTTAACTAACACTGAAGCTTTCTTT.

The gene calls are TRBV11-2 and TRBJ1-3; D is uncertain. The germline CDR1 and CDR2 sequences are SGHAT and FQNNGV. The CDR3 totals 13 residues. V shed 5 bases and J shed 3 bases, with 8 bases lying between them. CDR3 in amino acids: CASSAQSGNTIYF. In DNA, the CDR3 is TGTGCCAGCAGCGCCCAGAGTGGAAACACCATATATTTT.

The gene calls are TRBV5-1 and TRBJ2-7; 7 bases align to TRBD2. The ends lost 7 bases at V and 2 bases at J; junction bases unmatched: 0. The CDR3 runs 11 residues. Looked up from germline, CDR1 is SGHRS and CDR2 is YFSETQ. CDR3 nucleotide sequence: TGCGCCAGCGGGGGGGCCTACGAGCAGTACTTC. It encodes CASGGAYEQYF.

The chain uses TRBV9 and TRBJ2-1, with D perhaps TRBD2 (7 bases). The CDR3 runs to 16 residues. Germline V gene lookup returns CDR1 SGDLS and CDR2 YYNGEE. Trimming cost V 0 bases and J 2 bases, with 12 bases left between them. The CDR3 nucleotides are TGTGCCAGCAGCGTAGCCGGGGGGCACACCTACAATGAGCAGTTCTTC. This codes for CASSVAGGHTYNEQFF.

The CDR3, as DNA: TGTGCCAGCAGCAAGACTAGCGGGGGGGCTCTTTTCAATGAGCAGTTCTTC. Protein: CASSKTSGGALFNEQFF. The genes are TRBV5-4 and TRBJ2-1; 14 nucleotides match TRBD2. CDR3 length: 17 residues. V was pared by 4 bases and J by 6 bases, with 9 bases of the junction left unmatched. Germline CDR1 and CDR2: SGHNT and YYREEE (reference sequence).

This chain connects TRBV7-2 to TRBJ1-3; D ambiguous. V dropped 2 bases and J dropped 10 bases, with 12 bases sitting between them. The CDR3 covers 13 residues. Germline values: CDR1 SGHTA, CDR2 FQGNSA. CDR3: CASSLRWRETIYF. The CDR3, as DNA: TGTGCCAGCAGCTTAAGGTGGAGGGAGACCATATATTTT.

The J gene is TRBJ2-5, the V gene TRBV11-1, with D tentatively TRBD2 (5 bases). Trimming left V 2 bases short and J 5 bases short, with 15 bases between. The CDR3 runs to 15 residues. Germline assignment: CDR1 SGHAT and CDR2 FQDESV (reference sequence). CDR3 DNA sequence: TGTGCCAGCAGCTTATGGGGTGGAGGAACCGAGACCCAGTACTTC. Translation gives CASSLWGGGTETQYF.

The chain combines TRBV3-1 (or the pseudogene TRBV3-2) with TRBJ2-3; 9 nucleotides line up with TRBD1. In germline, CDR1 is LGHDT, CDR2 YNNKEL (reference sequence). CDR3 length: 18 amino acids. The V and J ends lost 0 bases and 2 bases, in that order; junction bases with no gene match: 9. The CDR3 DNA sequence: TGTGCCAGCAGCCAAGATCCTTGGACAGGGGACTACACAGATACGCAGTATTTT. It specifies CASSQDPWTGDYTDTQYF.